These T cell receptor beta chains were read from a single sample in a study of T cell changes during pregnancy in multiple sclerosis. TCRdb's copy holds only in-frame clones and misses some; the assay was immunoSEQ multiplex PCR. The sample has 40,000 to 60,000 clones; approximately 94% are singletons. This sample comprised CD4+ T cells from peripheral blood mononuclear cells, obtained in the third trimester of pregnancy. These receptors were collected from a female donor with multiple sclerosis, enrolled in a pregnancy study. The CDR3 runs from the conserved cysteine through the conserved F or W. The D gene is left open where the match is weak. Only part of the rows carry a size: once, few, many, or a class if the clone is expanded.

TGCGCCAGCAGCATTAGCGGACCTACAGATACGCAGTATTTT	CASSISGPTDTQYF	-	TRBV5-1	TRBJ2-3	-
TGTGCCAGCAGCTTAGATCCTACCGGGACAGGGAGCGAGCAGTACTTC	CASSLDPTGTGSEQYF	TRBD1	TRBV11-3	TRBJ2-7	-
TGTGCCAGCAGCTTGCTGAGGGGGAATAACTATGGCTACACCTTC	CASSLLRGNNYGYTF	-	TRBV7-2	TRBJ1-2	once
TGTGCCAGCAGCCCGGGGGGTGCTTACGAGCAGTACTTC	CASSPGGAYEQYF	TRBD2	TRBV7-9	TRBJ2-7	-
TGTGCCAGCTCACCACTTTCTAGCGGGTCAACCTACGAGCAGTACTTC	CASSPLSSGSTYEQYF	TRBD2	TRBV18	TRBJ2-7	-
TGTGCCAGCAGTTTCCCCCGCAGGAGTGCGGGAGGGCCCCTTTCCTACGAGCAGTACTTC	CASSFPRRSAGGPLSYEQYF	TRBD2	TRBV28	TRBJ2-7	-
TGTGCCAGCAGTGAACAGGGGGCTGGCGCCGGGGAGCTGTTTTTT	CASSEQGAGAGELFF	TRBD1	TRBV6-1	TRBJ2-2	-
TGCGCCAGCAGCCAAGAAGGGGGCAGCAATCAGCCCCAGCATTTT	CASSQEGGSNQPQHF	TRBD1	TRBV4-3	TRBJ1-5	-
TGTGCCAGCAGTCTCTCCTACAATGAGCAGTTCTTC	CASSLSYNEQFF	-	TRBV28	TRBJ2-1	-
TGTGCCAGCTCACGACAGGGGATAGGGGCGAACACCGGGGAGCTGTTTTTT	CASSRQGIGANTGELFF	TRBD1	TRBV18	TRBJ2-2	-
TGTGCCAGCAGCCTTAGCGGGGGGGCCAATGAGCAGTTCTTC	CASSLSGGANEQFF	TRBD2	TRBV7-9	TRBJ2-1	-
TGTGCCAGCAGCTTAGTACGGCAGGCCACCGGGGAGCTGTTTTTT	CASSLVRQATGELFF	-	TRBV11-3	TRBJ2-2	-